This passage covers 15 T cell receptor beta chains from one sample sequenced in a study of cytomegalovirus exposure and HLA in healthy donors. The PCR contained 60 Vbeta and 13 Jbeta primers. Clones were read by immunoSEQ multiplex PCR, and TCRdb kept only the in-frame ones, dropping some. Among 100,000 to 150,000 clones listed, roughly four fifths were seen once. The specimen sequenced was PBMCs. Every receptor here comes from a boy aged 5 to 17 in good health and CMV-seronegative.

The rearrangement joins TRBV5-1 to TRBJ2-1; D is unresolved. Per germline, CDR1 SGHRS and CDR2 YFSETQ. V was cut by 3 bases and J by 9 bases, with 7 bases left in between. This CDR3 has 11 residues. The CDR3 loop reads CASSSSSEQFF. DNA of the CDR3: TGCGCCAGCAGCTCGTCTAGTGAGCAGTTCTTC.

This chain links TRBV5-5 with TRBJ1-2; D remains ambiguous. Trimming cost V 0 bases and J 5 bases, with 11 bases left between them. This CDR3 comprises 14 residues. The germline V gene has CDR1 SGHKS and CDR2 YYEKEE (reference sequence). The CDR3 is CASSLVTVEYGYTF. The CDR3 DNA sequence: TGTGCCAGCAGCTTGGTCACAGTTGAATATGGCTACACCTTC.

This clone occurred a few times. The chain employs TRBV29-1 and TRBJ2-3; tentative D call: TRBD2 (6 bases). The CDR3 loop spans 15 amino acids. V dropped 5 bases and J dropped 3 bases, with 18 bases sitting between them. Per germline, CDR1 SQVTM and CDR2 ANQGSEA. This CDR3 reads CSVRRDSAGTDTQYF. The CDR3 bases are TGCAGCGTTCGGCGGGACTCTGCGGGGACAGATACGCAGTATTTT.

V gene TRBV29-1 combines with J gene TRBJ1-4, with D maybe TRBD1 (6 bases). This CDR3 spans 14 amino acids. V was pared by 7 bases and J by 0 bases, with 12 bases between. The germline V gene encodes CDR1 SQVTM and CDR2 ANQGSEA. The CDR3 protein is CSAAGDATNEKLFF. In nucleotides, the CDR3 is TGCAGCGCTGCAGGGGACGCAACTAATGAAAAACTGTTTTTT.

The V gene is TRBV4-1, the J gene TRBJ2-3; TRBD1 agrees at 9 bases. This CDR3 is 14 amino acids long. The germline gives CDR1 MGHRA, CDR2 YSYEKL. After removal of 4 bases from V and 4 bases from J, the junction contained 3 bases not matched to a gene. The CDR3 sequence is CASSPGQGADTQYF. The CDR3 DNA reads TGCGCCAGCAGCCCGGGACAGGGCGCAGATACGCAGTATTTT.

CDR3 region: CASSLSAYNEQFF. Here the CDR3 DNA reads TGTGCCAGCAGTTTATCAGCATACAATGAGCAGTTCTTC. V is TRBV27 and J is TRBJ2-1; no clear D. Looked up from germline, CDR1 is MNHEY and CDR2 is SMNVEV (reference sequence). V was cut by 0 bases and J by 4 bases, with 4 bases left in between. The CDR3 is 13 residues long.

J is TRBJ2-5 and V is TRBV5-6; 8 bases are a match to TRBD2. The CDR3 is 14 amino acids. V trimming: 0 bases; J trimming: 5 bases; junction bases outside the gene matches: 3. Germline-derived CDR1 and CDR2 are SGHDT and YYEEEE. The CDR3 DNA sequence: TGTGCCAGCAGCTTGGTTTCGGGAGGGGAGACCCAGTACTTC. Translating gives CASSLVSGGETQYF.

The J gene is TRBJ2-5, the V gene TRBV4-1, with unresolved D. V dropped 2 bases and J dropped 5 bases, with 9 bases sitting between them. Looked up from germline, CDR1 is MGHRA and CDR2 is YSYEKL. The CDR3 is 13 amino acids. CDR3 sequence reads: CASSQPGQETQYF. CDR3 in DNA: TGCGCCAGCAGCCAACCGGGTCAGGAGACCCAGTACTTC.

The V and J genes are TRBV6-5 and TRBJ1-5, with D unclear. The germline V gene has CDR1 MNHEY and CDR2 SVGAGI. This CDR3 contains 11 residues. V was pared by 7 bases and J by 15 bases, with 16 bases between. CDR3 DNA sequence: TGTGCCAGCACCTCCAGCGGGTATTGGCATTTT. Amino acids: CASTSSGYWHF.

The chain employs TRBV5-5 and TRBJ2-4; tentatively, D is TRBD1 (7 bases). The CDR3 consists of 15 residues. The ends were cut back, 7 bases at V and 8 bases at J, with 22 bases in the middle. The germline CDR1 and CDR2 sequences are SGHKS and YYEKEE (reference sequence). CDR3 nucleotide sequence: TGTGCCAGCGCAGGGGGATGGGGGGCCGTACACATTCAGTACTTC. Encoded protein: CASAGGWGAVHIQYF.

V is TRBV6-6 and J is TRBJ2-7; 8 nucleotides match TRBD1. Germline CDR1 MNHNY, CDR2 SVGAGI (reference sequence). CDR3 length equals 14 residues. V dropped 5 bases and J dropped 7; count of bases not matched to a gene: 10. The CDR3 is CASSTLGQGVEQYF. CDR3 DNA sequence: TGTGCCAGCAGTACCTTAGGACAGGGTGTAGAGCAGTACTTC.

The chain carries TRBV5-4 and TRBJ2-2; 12 positions agree with TRBD2. From germline, CDR1 is SGHNT and CDR2 YYREEE (reference sequence). The CDR3 runs to 17 residues. The ends lost 4 bases at V and 6 bases at J; junction bases unmatched: 10. CDR3 sequence: CASSPETSGSYAGELFF. In nucleotides, the CDR3 is TGTGCCAGCAGCCCAGAGACTAGCGGGAGCTATGCCGGGGAGCTGTTTTTT.

The chain is built from TRBV19 and TRBJ1-4, with TRBD1 identical over 7 bases. Germline lookup yields CDR1 LNHDA and CDR2 SQIVND (reference sequence). The ends lost 6 bases at V and 5 bases at J; junction bases unmatched: 6. The CDR3 has 14 residues. CDR3 DNA: TGTGCCAGTAGATCCGGGACAGTCAATGAAAAACTGTTTTTT. Translated, it gives CASRSGTVNEKLFF.

This clone appeared a few times. The J gene is TRBJ2-1, the V gene TRBV25-1, with 11 bases lining up with TRBD1. The CDR3 has 15 residues. Germline assignment: CDR1 MGHDK and CDR2 SYGVNS. Trimming took 5 bases from V and 6 from J; bases not matched to a gene: 6. The CDR3 loop is CASSPDRGQSNEQFF. As DNA, the CDR3 is TGTGCCAGCAGTCCGGACAGGGGGCAGAGCAATGAGCAGTTCTTC.

This chain connects TRBV6-5 to TRBJ2-5; 9 bases line up with TRBD1. The length of the CDR3 is 15 residues. Germline loops: CDR1 MNHEY, CDR2 SVGAGI. V was clipped by 3 bases and J by 5 bases; unmatched bases: 7. The CDR3 sequence is CASSYGTGITETQYF. DNA of the CDR3: TGTGCCAGCAGTTATGGGACAGGGATTACGGAGACCCAGTACTTC.